Listed here are 30 T cell receptor beta chains from one sample, sequenced in a study of CD8 T cells in ankylosing spondylitis. TCRdb passed the 5' RACE reads through MiXCR, listing each CDR3 protein once. The sample has 130,000 or so distinct CDR3 sequences; approximately 10% are singletons. Sequencing used blood, either unsorted or a sorted T cell fraction (not recorded which). These receptors all come from a female donor with ankylosing spondylitis or in good health (not recorded which).

This clonotype was found many times. The chain links TRBV4-1 to TRBJ2-7; no definite D call. CDR3 length equals 15 residues. V gave up 4 bases and J gave up 0 bases, with 13 bases separating them. Germline CDR1 reads MGHRA; CDR2 reads YSYEKL. The CDR3 sequence is CASSPALGYSYEQYF. The CDR3 DNA reads TGCGCCAGCAGCCCGGCCCTTGGGTACTCCTACGAGCAGTACTTC.

There are a few counts of this clonotype. V gene TRBV7-6 combines with J gene TRBJ2-1; D is unresolved. CDR1 SGHVS and CDR2 FNYEAQ come from the germline V gene. V was cut by 5 bases and J by 1 base, with 15 bases left in between. The CDR3 consists of 16 residues. CDR3 in DNA: TGTGCCAGCAGCCCCGAGTTTCGCGGTTCCTACAATGAGCAGTTCTTC. Encoded protein: CASSPEFRGSYNEQFF.

Ten or more counts support this clonotype. V usage is TRBV20-1 and J usage is TRBJ2-5; 7 nucleotides agree with TRBD1. The CDR3 is made up of 15 amino acids. Germline-derived CDR1 and CDR2 are DFQATT and SNEGSKA (reference sequence). Losses at the gene ends were 5 bases for V and 5 bases for J; bases not matched to a gene: 14. The CDR3 region is CSAVLSAKGAETQYF. CDR3 coding DNA: TGCAGTGCTGTCCTTTCCGCAAAGGGGGCTGAGACCCAGTACTTC.

This clonotype appeared many times. This chain links TRBV20-1 with TRBJ1-2, with TRBD1 matching over 7 bases. The CDR3 loop spans 14 amino acids. V dropped 0 bases and J dropped 6; count of bases not matched to a gene: 7. CDR1 and CDR2 from the germline V gene are DFQATT and SNEGSKA (reference sequence). The CDR3 sequence is CSARDRQGENGYTF. Here the CDR3 DNA reads TGCAGTGCTAGAGATCGTCAGGGGGAGAATGGCTACACCTTC.

This clonotype was detected many times. The V call is TRBV2, the J call TRBJ2-2, with a tentative D call TRBD2 (5 bases). Between the trimmed V and J ends, which lost 6 bases and 0 bases, there was a span of 8 bases. Per the germline V gene, CDR1 is SNHLY and CDR2 is FYNNEI. The CDR3 has 14 residues. The CDR3 is CASRSGTNTGELFF. Written as DNA, the CDR3 is TGTGCCAGCAGGTCCGGGACGAACACCGGGGAGCTGTTTTTT.

The chain couples TRBV12-3 or TRBV12-4 to TRBJ1-1, with a tentative D call TRBD1 (6 bases). V shed 11 bases and J shed 6 bases, with 16 bases lying between them. The CDR3 contains 12 residues. CDR3 nucleotides: TGTGCCGGGGGCGGTCAGGGGTCTGAAGCTTTCTTT. Protein sequence: CAGGGQGSEAFF.

The sample holds many counts of this clonotype. The CDR3 here is CSGLADRGVNEQFF. The CDR3, as DNA: TGCAGTGGGCTAGCGGACCGGGGGGTCAATGAGCAGTTCTTC. The chain carries TRBV20-1 and TRBJ2-1, with 7 nucleotides matching TRBD2. Germline CDR1 DFQATT, CDR2 SNEGSKA (reference sequence). CDR3 size: 14 residues. Trimming cost V 7 bases and J 6 bases; bases outside gene matches: 12.

This clonotype was detected many times. The CDR3 is CASGQIDNEQFF. The CDR3 DNA follows: TGTGCCAGCGGCCAAATCGACAATGAGCAGTTCTTC. V gene TRBV5-4 combines with J gene TRBJ2-1; D gene unclear. Trimming stripped 7 bases from V and 5 bases from J, with 10 bases between. Germline V gene data show CDR1 as SGHNT and CDR2 as YYREEE (reference sequence). CDR3 length equals 12 residues.

This clonotype was detected many times. The chain recombines TRBV4-2 with TRBJ2-5; TRBD2 is a possible D gene (6 bases). From germline, CDR1 is LGHNA and CDR2 YNFKEQ. Trimming removed 2 bases at V and 2 bases at J, with 15 bases between. The CDR3 is 16 amino acids. The CDR3 reads CASSQNGGTLQETQYF. CDR3 DNA sequence: TGTGCCAGCAGCCAAAATGGGGGGACTCTACAAGAGACCCAGTACTTC.

This chain joins TRBV4-1 and TRBJ2-7; 9 bases agree with TRBD2. Germline CDR1 MGHRA, CDR2 YSYEKL. The CDR3 has 15 amino acids. V dropped 1 base and J dropped 6; count of bases not matched to a gene: 7. The CDR3 DNA sequence: TGCGCCAGCAGCCAAGTAGGTAGCGGGAGCGGCGAGCAGTACTTC. Its protein product is CASSQVGSGSGEQYF.

The chain recombines TRBV18 with TRBJ1-1, with TRBD1 identical over 10 bases. The CDR3 has 15 residues. Per the germline V gene, CDR1 is KGHSH and CDR2 is LQKENI. V dropped 6 bases and J dropped 4; count of bases not matched to a gene: 8. CDR3 residues: CASSISDRGGTEAFF. The DNA for the CDR3 is TGTGCCAGCTCGATTTCGGACAGGGGGGGCACTGAAGCTTTCTTT. Complete variable domain (other parts from reference TRBV18 and TRBJ1-1): NAGVMQNPRHLVRRRGQEARLRCSPMKGHSHVYWYRQLPEEGLKFMVYLQKENIIDESGMPKERFSAEFPKEGPSILRIQQVVRGDSAAYFCASSISDRGGTEAFFGQGTRLTVV.

This clonotype was counted ten times or more. DNA for the CDR3: TGTGCCAGCACGCCCCAGAGGTTCTCCTACAATGAGCAGTTCTTC. Its translation is CASTPQRFSYNEQFF. The chain carries TRBV28 and TRBJ2-1, with D unclear. The CDR3 has 15 residues. Trimming left V 7 bases short and J 0 bases short, with 13 bases between. CDR1 and CDR2 from the germline V gene are MDHEN and SYDVKM.

This clonotype showed up many times. The V gene is TRBV27, the J gene TRBJ1-1; 9 bases match TRBD1. After removal of 3 bases from V and 7 bases from J, the junction contained 6 bases not matched to a gene. Looked up from germline, CDR1 is MNHEY and CDR2 is SMNVEV (reference sequence). CDR3 length: 14 residues. The CDR3 DNA is TGTGCCAGCAGTTTTATGACAGGGGGTGATGAAGCTTTCTTT. Translating gives CASSFMTGGDEAFF.

This clonotype was detected ten times or more. V gene TRBV3-1 combines with J gene TRBJ1-2; no reliable D call. Germline V gene lookup returns CDR1 LGHDT and CDR2 YNNKEL (reference sequence). Trimming left V 0 bases short and J 8 bases short, with 10 bases between. This CDR3 has 13 amino acids. The CDR3 bases are TGTGCCAGCAGCCAAGATACCGAGAACGGCTACACCTTC. The encoded protein is CASSQDTENGYTF.

There are many counts of this clonotype. The genes are TRBV29-1 and TRBJ1-1; tentative D call: TRBD1 (5 bases). Trimming cost V 4 bases and J 5 bases, with 11 bases left between them. From germline, CDR1 is SQVTM and CDR2 ANQGSEA. This CDR3 has 12 amino acids. The DNA for the CDR3 is TGCAGCGTTGTCGCCGGGGGAACTGAAGCTTTCTTT. Translating it yields CSVVAGGTEAFF.

This clonotype was recorded at least ten times. The DNA for the CDR3 is TGCGCCAGCAGCTTGGCGGGGGAGAACACTGAAGCTTTCTTT. It translates to CASSLAGENTEAFF. The rearrangement links TRBV5-1 to TRBJ1-1, with a tentative D call TRBD1 (5 bases). Germline V gene data show CDR1 as SGHRS and CDR2 as YFSETQ. The CDR3 is made up of 14 amino acids. V lost 0 bases, J lost 1 base, and 7 bases lay in between.

This clonotype was found many times. The chain uses TRBV20-1 and TRBJ1-2; D is perhaps TRBD1 (6 bases). This CDR3 comprises 13 residues. CDR1 is DFQATT and CDR2 is SNEGSKA in the germline V gene (reference sequence). The CDR3 protein is CSSPGTNDYGYTF. CDR3 DNA sequence: TGCAGCAGCCCCGGGACAAACGACTATGGCTACACCTTC.

The table lists this clonotype with many counts. The chain recombines TRBV20-1 with TRBJ1-5, with no clear D. Trimming stripped 0 bases from V and 4 bases from J, with 19 bases between. The CDR3 covers 17 residues. CDR1 is DFQATT and CDR2 is SNEGSKA in the germline V gene (reference sequence). The CDR3 reads CSARDEGRGRENQPQHF. As DNA, the CDR3 is TGCAGTGCTAGAGATGAGGGCCGGGGAAGAGAAAATCAGCCCCAGCATTTT.

The chain joins TRBV29-1 to TRBJ2-3, with 10 bases fitting TRBD1. The length of the CDR3 is 14 residues. CDR1 SQVTM and CDR2 ANQGSEA come from the germline V gene. V was pared by 6 bases and J by 2 bases, with 5 bases of the junction left unmatched. The CDR3 bases are TGCAGCGTCCTTCGACAGGGGGCCACAGATACGCAGTATTTT. Its translation: CSVLRQGATDTQYF.

Many counts were recorded for this clonotype. The chain joins TRBV7-2 to TRBJ2-5; a weak D match, TRBD2 (5 bases). There are 12 residues in the CDR3. Trimming shortened V by 5 bases and J by 7 bases, and 11 bases separated the two germline ends. Germline-derived CDR1 and CDR2 are SGHTA and FQGNSA. CDR3 nucleotides: TGTGCCAGCAGCCAGAGACGGGGGACCCAGTACTTC. Its translation: CASSQRRGTQYF.

This clonotype was found once. This could be a read error, since a much larger clone is one nucleotide away. J is TRBJ2-1 and V is TRBV9; D is unclear. CDR3 length: 15 amino acids. Germline assignment: CDR1 SGDLS and CDR2 YYNGEE. CDR3 nucleotide sequence: TGTGCCAGCAGCGTAGCAGGCAGCTCCTACAATGGGCAGTTCTTC. It specifies CASSVAGSSYNGQFF.

In its sample, this clonotype was seen many times. The chain joins TRBV7-2 to TRBJ1-6; tentative D call: TRBD1 (5 bases). V was cut by 2 bases and J by 5 bases, with 10 bases left in between. The CDR3 runs to 15 residues. Germline V gene data show CDR1 as SGHTA and CDR2 as FQGNSA. The CDR3 DNA reads as TGTGCCAGCAGCTTAATAGGGGCCAATAATTCACCCCTCCACTTT. Encoded protein: CASSLIGANNSPLHF.

This clonotype was seen repeatedly, ten times or more. The V gene is TRBV5-1, the J gene TRBJ2-3, with 12 nucleotides matching TRBD2. This CDR3 has 18 residues. V was pared by 1 base and J by 1 base, with 7 bases of the junction left unmatched. Germline V gene sequence: CDR1 SGHRS, CDR2 YFSETQ. The CDR3 DNA reads TGCGCCAGCAGCTTGTTGCTAGCGGGAGGGTTGGGCACAGATACGCAGTATTTT. Amino acids: CASSLLLAGGLGTDTQYF.

This clonotype has ten or more counts. In DNA, the CDR3 is TGTGCCACCAGCAGAGATGGTAGGGGCAATAATCAGCCCCAGCATTTT. It is translated as CATSRDGRGNNQPQHF. This rearrangement joins TRBV15 to TRBJ1-5, with D perhaps TRBD1 (5 bases). The V and J ends lost 0 bases and 4 bases respectively, with 13 bases between them. CDR3 length: 16 residues. Germline V gene lookup returns CDR1 LNHNV and CDR2 YYDKDF (reference sequence). The variable domain in full, completed from reference TRBV15 and TRBJ1-5, reads DAMVIQNPRYQVTQFGKPVTLSCSQTLNHNVMYWYQQKSSQAPKLLFHYYDKDFNNEADTPDNFQSRRPNTSFCFLDIRSPGLGDTAMYLCATSRDGRGNNQPQHFGDGTRLSIL.

Only a few counts were recorded for this clonotype. The V and J genes are TRBV11-2 and TRBJ2-4; the D gene could be TRBD1 or TRBD2 (5 bases each). V gave up 4 bases and J gave up 1 base, with 14 bases separating them. The CDR3 covers 16 residues. Germline V gene lookup returns CDR1 SGHAT and CDR2 FQNNGV. The CDR3 is CASSYLAWGAKNIQYF. The CDR3 DNA follows: TGTGCCAGCAGCTACCTGGCTTGGGGGGCCAAAAACATTCAGTACTTC. The whole variable domain, filled in from reference TRBV11-2 and TRBJ2-4, reads EAGVAQSPRYKIIEKRQSVAFWCNPISGHATLYWYQQILGQGPKLLIQFQNNGVVDDSQLPKDRFSAERLKGVDSTLKIQPAKLEDSAVYLCASSYLAWGAKNIQYFGAGTRLSVL.

The chain employs TRBV20-1 and TRBJ2-5, with 8 bases lining up with TRBD1. V was pared by 5 bases and J by 3 bases, with 5 bases of the junction left unmatched. The CDR3 covers 13 residues. Germline loops: CDR1 DFQATT, CDR2 SNEGSKA (reference sequence). The CDR3: CSAPPGGKETQYF. CDR3 DNA sequence: TGCAGTGCTCCCCCAGGGGGCAAAGAGACCCAGTACTTC.

This clonotype came up many times. The CDR3 loop reads CASSLKGSYEQYF. CDR3 coding DNA: TGTGCCAGCAGCTTAAAGGGATCCTACGAGCAGTACTTC. This chain joins TRBV7-9 and TRBJ2-7; D is undetermined. CDR1 and CDR2 (germline): SEHNR, FQNEAQ (reference sequence). CDR3 length: 13 amino acids. V was pared by 2 bases and J by 1 base, with 6 bases between.

In this sample, this clonotype turned up many times. The chain joins TRBV12-3 or TRBV12-4 to TRBJ1-1; no reliable D call. Trimming cost V 6 bases and J 1 base, with 9 bases left between them. This CDR3 is built from 13 residues. The CDR3 region is CASSGQENTEAFF. DNA for the CDR3: TGTGCCAGCAGCGGGCAGGAGAACACTGAAGCTTTCTTT.

In its sample, this clonotype was seen many times. This chain connects TRBV7-8 to TRBJ2-7, with TRBD2 matching over 13 bases. The CDR3 loop spans 14 amino acids. The V gene's germline CDR1 is SGHVS and CDR2 FQNEAQ. V gave up 5 bases and J gave up 5 bases; unmatched junction bases: 3. CDR3: CASSEGLAGNEQYF. CDR3 sequence (DNA): TGTGCCAGCAGCGAGGGACTAGCGGGAAACGAGCAGTACTTC.

CDR3 bases: TGTGCCAGCAGCTTTGGGTCTAGCGGTACCTACGAGCAGTACTTC. It codes for CASSFGSSGTYEQYF. This chain uses TRBV7-2 with TRBJ2-7; TRBD2 matches 7 bases. V trimming: 3 bases; J trimming: 2 bases; junction bases outside the gene matches: 7. This CDR3 has 15 amino acids. Germline loops: CDR1 SGHTA, CDR2 FQGNSA.